Sequencing of this TCR beta chain was carried out in a study of blood T cell repertoires in COVID-19 (dated by TCRdb to 2018 to 2020). About the investigation overall: Collaborator samples came from the United States, Italy and Spain and covered acute and convalescent phases of COVID-19. Samples were obtained from the ongoing ImmuneRACE study (first 160 participants) and from about 1,300 subjects provided by 6 global collaborators. Where available, HLA class I and class II types were obtained from metadata supplied by the sample provider rather than from assay-based typing. The dataset comprised deeply sampled blood TCRbeta repertoires from subjects exposed to, actively infected with, or recovered from COVID-19. The material from the prospective study consisted of cDNA or gDNA derived from T cells, B-cell-depleted T cells, or PBMCs. Sample metadata almost always included a de-identified subject ID, COVID-19 status, age in years and sex. The repertoires were made available in a free public database intended to serve as a resource for research on the immune response to SARS-CoV-2. Overall study outcomes, separate from this receptor: The amount of clinical and demographic metadata varied by source and participant and was provided uncurated.

Each collaborating institution followed its own protocols to collect whole blood in K2EDTA tubes. For TCRbeta analysis, collaborators shipped samples as frozen whole blood, isolated PBMCs, or DNA extracted from either of those sample types. Its CDR3 holds 14 amino acids, cysteine through phenylalanine. Left in the record is the CDR3 DNA by itself, 42 bases read in frame from the first base. Cut back by 5 bases and 4 bases, the V and J ends lie 14 bases apart. CDR1 and CDR2 (SEHNR, FQNEAQ) derive from the germline V gene (reference sequence). Notes on this clone: No antigen is known for it. No much larger clone is present one base from it, and per-base qualities are unavailable.

The immunoSEQ Assay, a bias-controlled multiplex PCR, was used to amplify TCRbeta CDR3 regions from genomic DNA. The published analysis was carried out like this. The number of nucleated cells in each sample was estimated by amplification of reference gene primers within the assay. To quantify the absolute abundance of each unique TCRbeta CDR3 rearrangement, sequence reads were collapsed and filtered. For each sample, productive Simpson clonality was calculated as the square root of Simpson's diversity index over productive rearrangements. Drawn from immuneACCESS, this table holds only the in-frame rearrangements with V and J called that TCRdb kept. Clones are partly lost; checked studies trace under half to an unresolved V gene and leave the rest unexplained. The DNA gave D and trimming, while V, J and clone size come from that table. The sample records about 21,000 clones, about 83% of which are singletons. Together, the top ten hold approximately 7% of the sample.

Recombination linked TRBV7-9 to TRBJ1-2; D gene: possibly TRBD1, on 6 matching bases. Source material: peripheral blood. This receptor was taken from a human donor in a cohort sampled during active COVID-19. The nucleotide sequence is TGTGCCAGCAGCAAAGTCCGGGACACCTATGGCTACACCTTC. It encodes CASSKVRDTYGYTF.